These 25 T cell receptor beta chains share one sample of origin, sequenced in a study of T cell responses to AZD1222 COVID-19 vaccine. Generated by immunoSEQ multiplex PCR, the TCRdb table keeps only in-frame clones and is missing some. The data show 77,000 or so clones, under 95% seen once. Sequenced here: peripheral blood, sampled 28 days after the second AZD1222 dose. Every receptor here comes from an adult who received the AZD1222 COVID-19 vaccine.

Comments on this clone: A read error may produce the germline difference seen at one junction end. The sample has other DNA sequences that encode this CDR3 too. The chain has TRBV28 and TRBJ1-1; possibly TRBD1 for D (6 bases). The CDR3 contains 14 residues. Germline lookup yields CDR1 MDHEN and CDR2 SYDVKM. The CDR3 sequence is CASSSGGGNTEAFF. The CDR3 coding sequence is TGTGCCAGCAGTTCAGGAGGGGGGAACACTGAGGCTTTCTTT.

V gene TRBV28 combines with J gene TRBJ2-1; the D is unclear. Trimming left V 4 bases short and J 9 bases short, with 7 bases between. Per germline, CDR1 MDHEN and CDR2 SYDVKM. The CDR3 spans 11 residues. DNA for the CDR3: TGTGCCAGCAGTTCGGATTTTGAGCAGTTCTTC. Amino acid sequence: CASSSDFEQFF. The entire variable domain, with the rest obtained from reference TRBV28 and TRBJ2-1, is as follows: DVKVTQSSRYLVKRTGEKVFLECVQDMDHENMFWYRQDPGLGLRLIYFSYDVKMKEKGDIPEGYSVSREKKERFSLILESASTNQTSMYLCASSSDFEQFFGPGTRLTVL.

This clone occurred a few times. This rearrangement joins TRBV13 to TRBJ2-3; 7 nucleotides line up with TRBD2. CDR1 and CDR2 from the germline V gene are PRHDT and FYEKMQ (reference sequence). This CDR3 spans 15 amino acids. With 3 bases clipped from V and 4 bases from J, the junction kept 7 bases outside the gene matches. The CDR3 spells CASSFNGRTADTQYF. Here the CDR3 DNA reads TGTGCCAGCAGCTTTAACGGGAGGACGGCAGATACGCAGTATTTT.

J is TRBJ2-7 and V is TRBV5-6; 7 bases are shared with TRBD1. The V gene's germline CDR1 is SGHDT and CDR2 YYEEEE. J gave up 0 bases and V 4 bases, and 10 bases lay outside the gene matches. This CDR3 has 16 residues. Here the CDR3 DNA reads TGTGCCAGCAGCGGTACCGGGACAGAGACCTCCTACGAGCAGTACTTC. Translated, it gives CASSGTGTETSYEQYF.

The chain recombines TRBV12-5 with TRBJ2-2; 9 nucleotides agree with TRBD1. From germline, CDR1 is LGHNT and CDR2 FRNRAP. This CDR3 comprises 17 residues. J gave up 1 base and V 2 bases, and 5 bases lay outside the gene matches. For the CDR3, the DNA is TGTGCTAGTGGTTTGAATTGGGGACAGGGGAACACCGGGGAGCTGTTTTTT. Its translation: CASGLNWGQGNTGELFF.

The V call is TRBV9, the J call TRBJ2-2; 10 bases fit TRBD2. The germline gives CDR1 SGDLS, CDR2 YYNGEE. V shed 3 bases and J 4 bases; nucleotides not matched to a gene: 3. The CDR3 contains 15 residues. CDR3 in DNA: TGTGCCAGCAGCGCAACTAGCGGGGTCACCGGGGAGCTGTTTTTT. Protein product: CASSATSGVTGELFF.

This chain links TRBV11-2 with TRBJ2-7; D perhaps matches TRBD2 (6 bases). Trimming removed 4 bases at V and 4 bases at J, with 17 bases between. CDR1 is SGHAT and CDR2 is FQNNGV in the germline V gene. The CDR3 loop spans 15 amino acids. This CDR3 is CASSSLRAGSYEQYF. DNA for the CDR3: TGTGCCAGCAGCTCCCTCAGGGCGGGGAGTTACGAGCAGTACTTC.

The chain uses TRBV7-9 and TRBJ1-3; no reliable D call. The CDR3 totals 15 residues. In germline, CDR1 is SEHNR, CDR2 FQNEAQ (reference sequence). The V end lost 1 base, the J end lost 0 bases, and 7 bases lay between the germline ends. Here the CDR3 DNA reads TGTGCCAGCAGCTTAGGAGGTAGCTCTGGAAACACCATATATTTT. This sequence encodes CASSLGGSSGNTIYF.

The chain has TRBV6-5 and TRBJ1-5; D is perhaps TRBD1 (6 bases). The V gene's germline CDR1 is MNHEY and CDR2 SVGAGI. V lost 10 bases and J lost 2, with 15 bases in between. The CDR3 contains 14 residues. The CDR3 here is CATALRQGNQPQHF. In DNA, the CDR3 is TGTGCCACCGCCTTAAGACAGGGCAATCAGCCCCAGCATTTT.

The chain links TRBV9 to TRBJ1-5; 9 nucleotides line up with TRBD1. J lost 7 bases, V lost 3 bases, and 8 bases had no gene match. This CDR3 spans 15 amino acids. The germline gives CDR1 SGDLS, CDR2 YYNGEE. DNA for the CDR3: TGTGCCAGCAGCGGGGGACAGGGACGAGAACAGCCCCAGCATTTT. This encodes CASSGGQGREQPQHF.

This chain links TRBV11-2 with TRBJ2-7; TRBD1 matches 9 bases. The CDR3 covers 16 residues. V lost 0 bases to trimming and J lost 3 bases; unmatched junction nucleotides: 6. CDR1 and CDR2 from the germline V gene are SGHAT and FQNNGV. DNA of the CDR3: TGTGCCAGCAGCTTAGATGGGGGACAGGGATACTACGAGCAGTACTTC. This translates into CASSLDGGQGYYEQYF.

The gene calls are TRBV9 and TRBJ1-2, with 8 bases matching TRBD1. V shed 5 bases and J 6 bases; nucleotides not matched to a gene: 12. The CDR3 consists of 15 residues. CDR1 is SGDLS and CDR2 is YYNGEE in the germline V gene. The CDR3 is CASSINIDRGNGYTF. For the CDR3, the DNA is TGTGCCAGCAGTATTAACATCGACAGGGGAAATGGCTACACCTTC.

This clone was seen only once. The J gene is TRBJ1-3, the V gene TRBV2; 9 nucleotides align to TRBD1. The V gene end was trimmed by 4 bases and the J gene end by 4 bases; junction bases not matched to a gene: 5. The CDR3 is 15 residues long. In germline, CDR1 is SNHLY, CDR2 FYNNEI. The CDR3 region has the DNA TGTGCCAGCAGTGTGGGACAGGGTGCGGGAAACACCATATATTTT. Its translation is CASSVGQGAGNTIYF.

The CDR3 nucleotides read TGTGCCAGCAGCTTACAGGGGGCGAAGAATCAGCCCCAGCATTTT. Amino acids: CASSLQGAKNQPQHF. The V call is TRBV7-9, the J call TRBJ1-5, with 8 nucleotides matching TRBD1. The CDR3 length is 15 residues. V lost 2 bases and J lost 4; bases outside the gene matches: 4. Germline V lookup: CDR1 SEHNR, CDR2 FQNEAQ (reference sequence).

This clone was counted once. The chain is built from TRBV5-1 and TRBJ1-1, with TRBD1 identical over 10 bases. Germline V CDR1 and CDR2: SGHRS, YFSETQ. The CDR3 extends over 15 amino acids. V dropped 9 bases and J dropped 1; count of bases not matched to a gene: 9. The CDR3 spells CATSRDRGANTEAFF. In DNA form, the CDR3 reads TGCGCCACGAGCCGGGACAGGGGTGCGAACACTGAAGCTTTCTTT.

The rearrangement links TRBV7-9 to TRBJ1-3, with D perhaps matching TRBD1 (5 bases). The ends were cut back, 4 bases at V and 0 bases at J, with 13 bases in the middle. CDR1 is SEHNR, CDR2 FQNEAQ, per germline (reference sequence). This CDR3 region has 16 residues. The CDR3 nucleotides read TGTGCCAGCAGCTCTCAACAGGTCTACTCTGGAAACACCATATATTTT. Translated: CASSSQQVYSGNTIYF.

The rearrangement uses TRBV27 and TRBJ1-5; tentative D call: TRBD1 (5 bases). Trimming left V 5 bases short and J 4 bases short, with 12 bases between. The CDR3 extends over 14 amino acids. Per germline, CDR1 MNHEY and CDR2 SMNVEV (reference sequence). The CDR3 DNA is TGTGCCAGCAGTCCAACACAGGTTAATCAGCCCCAGCATTTT. Translating gives CASSPTQVNQPQHF.

This chain connects TRBV5-1 to TRBJ2-3; D is uncertain. Germline CDR1 SGHRS, CDR2 YFSETQ. Trimming left V 4 bases short and J 3 bases short, with 9 bases between. There are 13 residues in the CDR3. CDR3 amino acids: CASSPFETDTQYF. The CDR3 DNA follows: TGCGCCAGCAGCCCCTTCGAGACAGATACGCAGTATTTT.

This chain connects TRBV5-1 to TRBJ2-3, with 8 nucleotides matching TRBD2. The V segment lost 0 bases and the J segment 4 bases; nucleotides outside the gene matches: 7. The CDR3 has 16 residues. Germline V gene sequence: CDR1 SGHRS, CDR2 YFSETQ. This chain's CDR3 is CASSLGLAKSADTQYF. In DNA, the CDR3 is TGCGCCAGCAGCTTGGGACTAGCGAAGTCCGCAGATACGCAGTATTTT.

The chain uses TRBV27 and TRBJ2-1, with TRBD2 matching over 8 bases. J was trimmed by 7 bases and V by 10 bases; bases with no gene match: 9. This CDR3 is built from 13 residues. CDR1 MNHEY and CDR2 SMNVEV come from the germline V gene (reference sequence). The CDR3 bases are TGTGCCACCACTGAGCGGGAGATAAATGAGCAGTTCTTC. It yields the protein CATTEREINEQFF.

As to this clone: The sample has other DNA sequences that encode this CDR3 too. The chain recombines TRBV6-5 with TRBJ1-5; the D gene is possibly TRBD1 (5 bases). The CDR3 has 14 amino acids. Germline assignment: CDR1 MNHEY and CDR2 SVGAGI. The germline V and J ends were trimmed by 5 bases and 4 bases, with 12 bases remaining between them. The DNA of the CDR3 is TGTGCCAGCAGTCCCGGTACAGGTAATCAGCCCCAGCATTTT. This sequence encodes CASSPGTGNQPQHF.

V usage is TRBV6-6 and J usage is TRBJ2-2; D tentatively reads TRBD1 or TRBD2 (6 bases each). Trimming shortened V by 6 bases and J by 5 bases, and 19 bases separated the two germline ends. The CDR3 loop spans 16 amino acids. Germline V gene lookup returns CDR1 MNHNY and CDR2 SVGAGI (reference sequence). CDR3 coding DNA: TGTGCCAGCAGGGGGGGCGGGTTAGACTGGACCGGGGAGCTGTTTTTT. Translation gives CASRGGGLDWTGELFF.

The genes are TRBV9 and TRBJ2-2; perhaps TRBD2 as D (6 bases). The V gene's germline CDR1 is SGDLS and CDR2 YYNGEE. Trimming took off 4 bases at V and 2 bases at J, with 15 bases between the two ends. This CDR3 is 16 amino acids long. The CDR3 region has the DNA TGTGCCAGCAGCACACGGGGGACGACCAACACCGGGGAGCTGTTTTTT. It translates to CASSTRGTTNTGELFF.

V gene TRBV28 combines with J gene TRBJ2-7; D unclear. V dropped 3 bases and J dropped 4 bases, with 19 bases sitting between them. The CDR3 totals 16 residues. The germline CDR1 and CDR2 sequences are MDHEN and SYDVKM. The CDR3 loop is CASSLSRGSANYEQYF. CDR3 coding DNA: TGTGCCAGCAGTTTGAGCCGAGGCTCCGCAAATTACGAGCAGTACTTC.

The chain links TRBV9 to TRBJ2-1; 10 positions agree with TRBD1. This CDR3 region has 14 residues. Trimming took 4 bases from V and 10 from J; bases not matched to a gene: 8. Germline V gene data show CDR1 as SGDLS and CDR2 as YYNGEE. This CDR3 reads CASSIGTGDQEQFF. The CDR3 DNA reads as TGTGCCAGCAGCATCGGGACAGGGGATCAAGAGCAGTTCTTC.